This TCR beta chain was obtained from a study of T cells in tuberculosis. Study as a whole: IGRA-negative adolescents, IGRA-positive adolescents with latent tuberculosis and adults with active tuberculosis formed this South African cohort. Within 7 days of starting treatment, or before, PBMC were stored. Study-wide findings and caveats: The TCR-beta difference was not significant; alpha differences partly reflected length.

This table comes from immunoSEQ multiplex PCR, and its TCRdb copy is limited to in-frame clones, with some not included. In the table there are fewer than 55,000 clones, 90% to 95% of which are singletons. As for time point: new active TB diagnosis, blood taken before or within 7 days of starting treatment. Positive smear microscopy and/or M. tuberculosis culture confirmed active disease. This clone was seen only once. Its antigen is undetermined. This clonotype was obtained from an adult with tuberculosis. The input for sequencing was PBMCs, taken at tuberculosis diagnosis.

CDR3 protein: CASSQDAAGPYNEQFF. CDR3 nucleotide sequence: TGCGCCAGCAGCCAAGATGCGGCGGGTCCCTACAATGAGCAGTTCTTC. The V gene is TRBV4-3, the J gene TRBJ2-1; tentatively, D is TRBD2 (5 bases). Germline assignment: CDR1 LGHNA and CDR2 YSLEER. With 0 bases removed from V and 2 bases from J, the gap between germline ends came to 11 bases. CDR3 length: 16 amino acids.